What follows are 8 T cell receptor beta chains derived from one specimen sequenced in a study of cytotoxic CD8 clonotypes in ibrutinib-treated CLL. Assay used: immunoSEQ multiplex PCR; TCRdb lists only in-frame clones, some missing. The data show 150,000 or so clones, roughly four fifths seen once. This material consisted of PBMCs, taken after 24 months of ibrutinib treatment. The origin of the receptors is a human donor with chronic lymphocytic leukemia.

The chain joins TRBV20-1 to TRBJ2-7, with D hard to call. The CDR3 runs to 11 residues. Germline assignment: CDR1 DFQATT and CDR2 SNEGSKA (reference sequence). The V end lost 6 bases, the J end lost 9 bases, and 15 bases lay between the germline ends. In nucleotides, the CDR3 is TGCAGTGCCATAGACCCACCGGGGCAGTACTTC. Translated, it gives CSAIDPPGQYF.

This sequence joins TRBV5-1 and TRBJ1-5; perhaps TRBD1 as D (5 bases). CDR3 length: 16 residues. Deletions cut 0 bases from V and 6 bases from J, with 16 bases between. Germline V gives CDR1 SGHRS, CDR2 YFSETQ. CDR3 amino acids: CASSLAEKGPSQPQHF. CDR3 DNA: TGCGCCAGCAGCTTGGCCGAAAAGGGGCCCAGTCAGCCCCAGCATTTT. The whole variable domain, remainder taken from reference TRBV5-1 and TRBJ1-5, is KAGVTQTPRYLIKTRGQQVTLSCSPISGHRSVSWYQQTPGQGLQFLFEYFSETQRNKGNFPGRFSGRQFSNSRSEMNVSTLELGDSALYLCASSLAEKGPSQPQHFGDGTRLSIL.

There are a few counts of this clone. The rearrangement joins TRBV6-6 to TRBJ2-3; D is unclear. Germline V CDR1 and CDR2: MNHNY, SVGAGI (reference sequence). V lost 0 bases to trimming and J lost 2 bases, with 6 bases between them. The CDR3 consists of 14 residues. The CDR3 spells CASSYSAYTDTQYF. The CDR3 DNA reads TGTGCCAGCAGTTACTCGGCTTACACAGATACGCAGTATTTT.

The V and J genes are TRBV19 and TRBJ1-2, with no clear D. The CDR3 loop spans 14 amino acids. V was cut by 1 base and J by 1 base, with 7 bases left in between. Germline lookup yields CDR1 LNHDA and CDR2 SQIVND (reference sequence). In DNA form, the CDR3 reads TGTGCCAGTAGTATAGTGGCCGATAACTATGGCTACACCTTC. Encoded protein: CASSIVADNYGYTF.

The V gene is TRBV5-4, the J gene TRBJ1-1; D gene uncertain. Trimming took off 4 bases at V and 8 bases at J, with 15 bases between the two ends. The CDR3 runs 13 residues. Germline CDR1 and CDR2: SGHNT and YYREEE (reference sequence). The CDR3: CASSPLRGQEAFF. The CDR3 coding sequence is TGTGCCAGCAGCCCCCTGCGCGGGCAAGAAGCTTTCTTT.

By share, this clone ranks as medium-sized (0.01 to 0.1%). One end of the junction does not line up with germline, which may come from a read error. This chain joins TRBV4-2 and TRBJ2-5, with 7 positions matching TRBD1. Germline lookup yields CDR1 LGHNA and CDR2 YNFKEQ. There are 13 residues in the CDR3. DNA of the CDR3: TGTGCCAGCAGCGAAGACAGGGTTGAGACCCAGTACTTC. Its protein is CASSEDRVETQYF.

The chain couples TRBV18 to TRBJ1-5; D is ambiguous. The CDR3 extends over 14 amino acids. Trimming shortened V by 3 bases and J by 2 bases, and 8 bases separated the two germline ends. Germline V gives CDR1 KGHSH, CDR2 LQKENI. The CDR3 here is CASSPQGRNQPQHF. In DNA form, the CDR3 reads TGTGCCAGCTCACCTCAAGGGCGCAATCAGCCCCAGCATTTT.

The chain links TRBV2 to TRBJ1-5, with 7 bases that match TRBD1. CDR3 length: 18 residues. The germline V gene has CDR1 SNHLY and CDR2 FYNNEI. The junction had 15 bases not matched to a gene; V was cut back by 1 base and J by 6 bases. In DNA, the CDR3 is TGTGCCAGCAGTGAAGACCCCCCAGGGAGGGGGCCAGGTCAGCCCCAGCATTTT. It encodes CASSEDPPGRGPGQPQHF.